One and the same sample provided the 27 T cell receptor beta chains below, sequenced in a study of blood T cell repertoires in COVID-19. The method was immunoSEQ multiplex PCR; TCRdb's version includes in-frame clones alone and lacks a portion of them. The sample shows about 55,000 clones, over 80% of them seen only once. Sample: peripheral blood. The origin of the receptors is a woman aged 60-75 years with acute or convalescent COVID-19.

The CDR3 sequence is CASSIQGASTDTQYF. The DNA for the CDR3 is TGTGCCAGCAGCATACAGGGTGCTAGCACAGATACGCAGTATTTT. The genes are TRBV5-4 and TRBJ2-3; possible D gene TRBD1, 6 bases. In germline, CDR1 is SGHNT, CDR2 YYREEE (reference sequence). The CDR3 runs to 15 residues. V was shortened by 4 bases and J by 0 bases, with 12 bases between the two germline ends.

The V gene is TRBV6-1, the J gene TRBJ2-2; 9 nucleotides line up with TRBD1. Per germline, CDR1 MNHNS and CDR2 SASEGT. This CDR3 has 15 residues. The ends lost 3 bases at V and 5 bases at J; junction bases unmatched: 4. CDR3 DNA: TGTGCCAGCAGTGAGGGACAGGGTACTACCGGGGAGCTGTTTTTT. It is translated as CASSEGQGTTGELFF.

The chain combines TRBV6-6 with TRBJ1-2; perhaps TRBD1 as D (5 bases). Trimming stripped 2 bases from V and 8 bases from J, with 12 bases between. CDR1 MNHNY and CDR2 SVGAGI come from the germline V gene (reference sequence). The length of the CDR3 is 13 residues. This CDR3 is CASSYRVQGGYTF. CDR3 coding DNA: TGTGCCAGCAGTTACCGGGTGCAGGGAGGCTACACCTTC.

This clone has a single count. The chain links TRBV5-1 to TRBJ1-1; D unclear. From germline, CDR1 is SGHRS and CDR2 YFSETQ. V was clipped by 6 bases and J by 0 bases, with 15 bases between them. The CDR3 extends over 15 amino acids. CDR3 loop: CASTPWANVNTEAFF. CDR3 sequence (DNA): TGCGCCAGCACCCCGTGGGCAAACGTGAACACTGAAGCTTTCTTT.

V usage is TRBV9 and J usage is TRBJ2-1; TRBD1 aligns across 9 bases. Per germline, CDR1 SGDLS and CDR2 YYNGEE. The CDR3 extends over 14 amino acids. V was pared by 4 bases and J by 6 bases, with 5 bases of the junction left unmatched. The CDR3 nucleotides read TGTGCCAGCAGCCGGGACAGGGATCGCAATGAGCAGTTCTTC. This sequence encodes CASSRDRDRNEQFF.

This clone was observed a single time. This chain links TRBV6-6 with TRBJ1-5; 7 positions agree with TRBD1. Unmatched junction bases numbered 6, after V lost 3 bases and J lost 7 bases. The CDR3 totals 14 residues. In germline, CDR1 is MNHNY, CDR2 SVGAGI (reference sequence). The CDR3 sequence is CASSYGGGGQPQHF. The CDR3 bases are TGTGCCAGCAGTTATGGAGGGGGCGGCCAGCCCCAGCATTTT.

The chain carries TRBV7-2 and TRBJ1-1; D is unclear. The CDR3 loop spans 14 amino acids. V shed 0 bases and J shed 5 bases, with 10 bases lying between them. Germline V lookup: CDR1 SGHTA, CDR2 FQGNSA. In nucleotides, the CDR3 is TGTGCCAGCAGCTTAGCGTTTGCGGGGACTGAAGCTTTCTTT. The encoded protein is CASSLAFAGTEAFF.

Concerning this clone itself: The same CDR3 also results from other DNA sequences found in this sample. V and J are TRBV27 and TRBJ1-5; 7 bases match TRBD1. The V gene's germline CDR1 is MNHEY and CDR2 SMNVEV (reference sequence). The length of the CDR3 is 13 residues. Trimming cost V 8 bases and J 7 bases; bases outside gene matches: 8. The CDR3 region has the DNA TGTGCCAGCTCCGAACAGGGGAGACAGCCCCAGCATTTT. Its protein product is CASSEQGRQPQHF.

The V and J genes are TRBV19 and TRBJ1-3, with D maybe TRBD1 (6 bases). CDR3 length equals 14 residues. V lost 9 bases to trimming and J lost 2 bases, with 14 bases between them. Germline V lookup: CDR1 LNHDA, CDR2 SQIVND (reference sequence). The DNA for the CDR3 is TGTGCCAGCGCCCTGGGGGCGGCTGGAAACACCATATATTTT. Translated: CASALGAAGNTIYF.

This chain links TRBV19 with TRBJ1-4; 7 positions agree with TRBD1. The J segment lost 4 bases and the V segment lost 3 bases, leaving 5 bases of the junction unmatched. The CDR3 consists of 15 residues. The V gene's germline CDR1 is LNHDA and CDR2 SQIVND (reference sequence). Here the CDR3 DNA reads TGTGCCAGTAGTATCCGGGACAGCCTTAATGAAAAACTGTTTTTT. Translated, it gives CASSIRDSLNEKLFF.

The rearrangement links TRBV25-1 to TRBJ1-1, with 10 bases matching TRBD1. Germline assignment: CDR1 MGHDK and CDR2 SYGVNS. This CDR3 spans 14 amino acids. V lost 1 base, J lost 4 bases, and 0 bases stayed unmatched. The DNA for the CDR3 is TGTGCCAGCAGTGAATGGGACAGGGGCACTGAAGCTTTCTTT. Translation: CASSEWDRGTEAFF.

DNA for the CDR3: TGCGCCAGCAGTGAGTCTCATACAGATACGCAGTATTTT. Translating gives CASSESHTDTQYF. V is TRBV10-2 and J is TRBJ2-3; D ambiguous. The CDR3 has 13 amino acids. Deletions cut 0 bases from V and 3 bases from J, with 4 bases between. Germline values: CDR1 WSHSY, CDR2 SAAADI.

The chain has TRBV5-4 and TRBJ2-1; no clear D. The CDR3 sequence is 13 residues long. V lost 1 base and J lost 6, with 8 bases in between. Germline-derived CDR1 and CDR2 are SGHNT and YYREEE (reference sequence). CDR3 residues: CASSLLEANEQFF. The CDR3 DNA follows: TGTGCCAGCAGCTTGCTCGAGGCCAATGAGCAGTTCTTC. Looking up the rest from reference TRBV5-4 and TRBJ2-1 gives the full variable domain: ETGVTQSPTHLIKTRGQQVTLRCSSQSGHNTVSWYQQALGQGPQFIFQYYREEENGRGNFPPRFSGLQFPNYSSELNVNALELDDSALYLCASSLLEANEQFFGPGTRLTVL.

A single count supports this clone. The rearrangement uses TRBV19 and TRBJ2-7, with D possibly being TRBD2 (6 bases). This CDR3 region has 14 residues. V lost 3 bases to trimming and J lost 2 bases, with 11 bases between them. Germline V gene data show CDR1 as LNHDA and CDR2 as SQIVND (reference sequence). The CDR3 loop is CASSMVGGTYEQYF. For the CDR3, the DNA is TGTGCCAGTAGTATGGTGGGGGGTACCTACGAGCAGTACTTC. The variable domain in full, with the rest retrieved from reference TRBV19 and TRBJ2-7, is DGGITQSPKYLFRKEGQNVTLSCEQNLNHDAMYWYRQDPGQGLRLIYYSQIVNDFQKGDIAEGYSVSREKKESFPLTVTSAQKNPTAFYLCASSMVGGTYEQYFGPGTRLTVT.

This sequence joins TRBV5-1 and TRBJ1-1, with unresolved D. The V end was cut by 1 base, the J end by 1 base, with 8 bases between. The CDR3 has 14 amino acids. Germline loops: CDR1 SGHRS, CDR2 YFSETQ. This chain's CDR3 is CASSLMSGNTEAFF. In DNA, the CDR3 is TGCGCCAGCAGCTTGATGTCCGGGAACACTGAAGCTTTCTTT.

The rearrangement uses TRBV6-5 and TRBJ2-5; no reliable D call. Trimming left V 0 bases short and J 3 bases short, with 5 bases between. Germline values: CDR1 MNHEY, CDR2 SVGAGI. The CDR3 sequence is 13 residues long. The DNA for the CDR3 is TGTGCCAGCAGTTACTCGTTAGAAGAGACCCAGTACTTC. Its translation is CASSYSLEETQYF.

The chain employs TRBV15 and TRBJ1-5; D remains unclear. The germline V gene encodes CDR1 LNHNV and CDR2 YYDKDF (reference sequence). This CDR3 spans 17 amino acids. Trimming took 0 bases from V and 4 from J, leaving 16 bases between them. In DNA, the CDR3 is TGTGCCACCAGCAGAGATCAGATTGTGGCGGATAATCAGCCCCAGCATTTT. It encodes CATSRDQIVADNQPQHF.

This clone was picked up a small number of times. V is TRBV19 and J is TRBJ1-1; the D is unclear. Germline V gene sequence: CDR1 LNHDA, CDR2 SQIVND (reference sequence). CDR3 length: 13 amino acids. V was cut by 7 bases and J by 1 base, with 10 bases left in between. The CDR3 region is CASTPVWNTEAFF. CDR3 sequence (DNA): TGTGCCAGTACCCCCGTCTGGAACACTGAAGCTTTCTTT.

V gene TRBV7-8 combines with J gene TRBJ1-2; D is ambiguous. This CDR3 spans 13 amino acids. The germline V gene encodes CDR1 SGHVS and CDR2 FQNEAQ. Trimming shortened V by 5 bases and J by 8 bases, and 15 bases separated the two germline ends. The CDR3 DNA reads as TGTGCCAGCAGCCCAGTACGGGATAAGGGCTACACCTTC. Amino acid sequence: CASSPVRDKGYTF.

The chain carries TRBV9 and TRBJ2-6, with 8 bases identical to TRBD1. The CDR3 is 18 amino acids. J lost 0 bases, V lost 3 bases, and 8 bases had no gene match. The V gene's germline CDR1 is SGDLS and CDR2 YYNGEE. CDR3 sequence: CASSERQGRRSGANVLTF. The CDR3 bases are TGTGCCAGCAGCGAGAGACAGGGGCGTCGCTCTGGGGCCAACGTCCTGACTTTC. The full variable domain, with the rest looked up from reference TRBV9 and TRBJ2-6, is DSGVTQTPKHLITATGQRVTLRCSPRSGDLSVYWYQQSLDQGLQFLIQYYNGEERAKGNILERFSAQQFPDLHSELNLSSLELGDSALYFCASSERQGRRSGANVLTFGAGSRLTVL.

This chain joins TRBV28 and TRBJ1-2; 8 bases fit TRBD1. There are 13 residues in the CDR3. Germline values: CDR1 MDHEN, CDR2 SYDVKM. Germline trimming cut 6 bases from V and 5 bases from J; bases unmatched to any gene: 5. The CDR3 loop reads CASSLGQEYGYTF. The CDR3 DNA follows: TGTGCCAGCAGCCTGGGACAGGAGTATGGCTACACCTTC.

The chain is built from TRBV10-3 and TRBJ2-7, with D perhaps TRBD1 (6 bases). V was cut by 10 bases and J by 6 bases, with 16 bases left in between. This CDR3 contains 12 residues. Germline V gene lookup returns CDR1 ENHRY and CDR2 SYGVKD. The CDR3 DNA reads as TGTGCCACCCAACAGGGATTTGGCGAGCAGTACTTC. It codes for CATQQGFGEQYF.

The chain carries TRBV7-4 and TRBJ1-5; maybe TRBD1 (5 bases). V was clipped by 1 base and J by 2 bases, with 9 bases between them. Germline V gives CDR1 SGHVT, CDR2 SQSDAQ. This CDR3 region has 15 residues. The CDR3 nucleotides are TGTGCCAGCAGCTTAGTACTCAGGGGCAATCAGCCCCAGCATTTT. It translates to CASSLVLRGNQPQHF.

The table lists this clone with a few counts. V and J are TRBV5-6 and TRBJ1-1, with 9 bases fitting TRBD1. Germline V gene sequence: CDR1 SGHDT, CDR2 YYEEEE. The CDR3 has 17 amino acids. J lost 6 bases, V lost 4 bases, and 16 bases had no gene match. Here the CDR3 reads CASSAPGQGFVSSEAFF. CDR3 bases: TGTGCCAGCAGCGCGCCGGGACAGGGTTTCGTGTCTTCTGAAGCTTTCTTT.

This chain connects TRBV7-2 to TRBJ1-2; D might be TRBD1 (5 bases). The CDR3 totals 13 residues. The V end was cut by 5 bases, the J end by 3 bases, with 10 bases between. Germline CDR1 is SGHTA and CDR2 is FQGNSA. Here the CDR3 DNA reads TGTGCCAGCAGCCCCTCGGGGGACTATGGCTACACCTTC. It yields the protein CASSPSGDYGYTF.

The chain joins TRBV11-2 to TRBJ2-7; TRBD2 is a possible D gene (5 bases). The CDR3 is 15 amino acids. The germline V and J ends were trimmed by 4 bases and 3 bases, with 16 bases remaining between them. Germline CDR1 reads SGHAT; CDR2 reads FQNNGV. CDR3 sequence reads: CASSSTSGSFYEQYF. The CDR3, as DNA: TGTGCCAGCAGCTCGACTTCGGGATCCTTCTACGAGCAGTACTTC.

The rearrangement links TRBV9 to TRBJ2-7; the D gene is possibly TRBD1 (6 bases). Trimming shortened V by 0 bases and J by 2 bases, and 15 bases separated the two germline ends. The V gene's germline CDR1 is SGDLS and CDR2 YYNGEE. The CDR3 covers 16 residues. The CDR3 region has the DNA TGTGCCAGCAGCGTAGAACCGGCAGGGGTTCCCTACGAGCAGTACTTC. Translation: CASSVEPAGVPYEQYF.